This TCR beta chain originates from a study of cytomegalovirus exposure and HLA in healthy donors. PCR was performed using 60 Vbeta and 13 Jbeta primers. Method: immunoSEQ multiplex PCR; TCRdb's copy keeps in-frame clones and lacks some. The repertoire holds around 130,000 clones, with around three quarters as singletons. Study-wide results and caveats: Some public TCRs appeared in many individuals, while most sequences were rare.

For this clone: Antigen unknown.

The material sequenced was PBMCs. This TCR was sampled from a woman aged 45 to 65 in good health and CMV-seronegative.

CDR3 in amino acids: CSVYRTRGETQYF. CDR3 nucleotides: TGCAGCGTATACCGGACTCGGGGAGAGACCCAGTACTTC. The chain has TRBV29-1 and TRBJ2-5; maybe TRBD2 (5 bases). Trimming took 6 bases from V and 4 from J, leaving 15 bases between them. Germline values: CDR1 SQVTM, CDR2 ANQGSEA. The CDR3 has 13 amino acids.